Below are 25 T cell receptor beta chains sequenced from a single sample in a study of patients and donors after allogeneic stem cell transplantation. TCRdb re-called the RT-PCR reads with MiXCR, one entry per CDR3 protein. The table shows about 150,000 distinct CDR3 sequences, with 37% occurring only once. The sequenced sample was blood, either unsorted or a sorted T cell fraction (not recorded which). These receptors were collected from a human donor who was either an allogeneic HSCT recipient or a stem cell or donor lymphocyte infusion donor (not recorded which). It is not recorded whose cells these are; they may come from a transplant donor.

The gene calls are TRBV7-9 and TRBJ1-1; D uncertain. The germline V gene has CDR1 SEHNR and CDR2 FQNEAQ (reference sequence). Deletions cut 0 bases from V and 6 bases from J, with 14 bases between. This CDR3 spans 15 amino acids. The CDR3 here is CASSLARFRVAEAFF. CDR3 in DNA: TGTGCCAGCAGCTTAGCGAGGTTCCGGGTGGCTGAAGCTTTCTTT.

The genes are TRBV28 and TRBJ2-5, with TRBD2 as a possible D gene (7 bases). V shed 6 bases and J shed 7 bases, with 18 bases lying between them. The CDR3 length is 14 residues. CDR1 and CDR2 from the germline V gene are MDHEN and SYDVKM. The CDR3 DNA reads TGTGCCAGCAGGCTGGAAGGGGGGGCGGGGACCCAGTACTTC. Its translation: CASRLEGGAGTQYF.

The CDR3 DNA sequence: TGTGCCAGCAGCCAAGAACCGTCCCGGGACGGCCACTATGGCTACACCTTC. Protein sequence: CASSQEPSRDGHYGYTF. This chain connects TRBV4-2 to TRBJ1-2; D possibly corresponds to TRBD1 (5 bases). Germline CDR1 is LGHNA and CDR2 is YNFKEQ. The V and J ends lost 0 bases and 3 bases respectively, with 17 bases between them. The CDR3 contains 17 residues.

This clonotype turned up a few times. The genes are TRBV7-8 and TRBJ1-1; D is ambiguous. The CDR3 sequence is 13 residues long. With 3 bases removed from V and 5 bases from J, the gap between germline ends came to 10 bases. Germline CDR1 SGHVS, CDR2 FQNEAQ. The CDR3 DNA is TGTGCCAGCAGCTTTTCCCCGGGAACTGAAGCTTTCTTT. Its protein is CASSFSPGTEAFF.

The chain recombines TRBV7-3 with TRBJ2-2; 7 bases line up with TRBD1. In germline, CDR1 is SGHTA, CDR2 FQGTGA. The CDR3 length is 17 residues. The ends lost 5 bases at V and 5 bases at J; junction bases unmatched: 14. This CDR3 reads CASSPPYRGERTGELFF. The CDR3 DNA is TGTGCCAGCAGCCCGCCCTACAGGGGAGAAAGGACCGGGGAGCTGTTTTTT.

The rearrangement links TRBV15 to TRBJ2-7; D unclear. This CDR3 is 14 amino acids long. From germline, CDR1 is LNHNV and CDR2 YYDKDF (reference sequence). With 0 bases removed from V and 2 bases from J, the gap between germline ends came to 8 bases. The CDR3 reads CATSREGRAYEQYF. Here the CDR3 DNA reads TGTGCCACCAGCAGAGAGGGTCGAGCCTACGAGCAGTACTTC.

The rearrangement joins TRBV12-3 or TRBV12-4 to TRBJ2-1, with no clear D. V was clipped by 5 bases and J by 8 bases, with 13 bases between them. The CDR3 is made up of 13 amino acids. The CDR3: CASSPRPWDEQFF. The CDR3, as DNA: TGTGCCAGCAGTCCACGCCCCTGGGATGAGCAGTTCTTC.

The V and J genes are TRBV3-1 and TRBJ1-2; D gene uncertain. The CDR3 totals 16 residues. Trimming shortened V by 1 base and J by 0 bases, and 12 bases separated the two germline ends. Germline CDR1 is LGHDT and CDR2 is YNNKEL (reference sequence). The CDR3 DNA follows: TGTGCCAGCAGCCAAGCCGTCGGACGGACTAACTATGGCTACACCTTC. Protein product: CASSQAVGRTNYGYTF. The complete variable domain, with remaining parts taken from reference TRBV3-1 and TRBJ1-2, reads DTAVSQTPKYLVTQMGNDKSIKCEQNLGHDTMYWYKQDSKKFLKIMFSYNNKELIINETVPNRFSPKSPDKAHLNLHINSLELGDSAVYFCASSQAVGRTNYGYTFGSGTRLTVV.

This clonotype was observed a handful of times. The rearrangement uses TRBV20-1 and TRBJ2-1, with TRBD2 identical over 15 bases. Germline loops: CDR1 DFQATT, CDR2 SNEGSKA (reference sequence). The CDR3 runs 17 residues. Trimming cost V 6 bases and J 1 base; bases outside gene matches: 7. CDR3 sequence: CSALGLAGGRSYNEQFF. The CDR3, as DNA: TGCAGTGCCCTTGGACTAGCGGGGGGGCGGTCCTACAATGAGCAGTTCTTC.

This rearrangement joins TRBV12-3 or TRBV12-4 to TRBJ2-7; 7 positions agree with TRBD2. This CDR3 has 14 amino acids. The junction had 9 bases not matched to a gene; V was cut back by 7 bases and J by 3 bases. The CDR3 loop is CASTTGGTFYEQYF. The CDR3 region has the DNA TGTGCCAGCACCACCGGGGGGACTTTCTACGAGCAGTACTTC.

This sequence joins TRBV5-6 and TRBJ2-2, with no clear D. Deletions cut 2 bases from V and 1 base from J, with 3 bases between. Germline V gene data show CDR1 as SGHDT and CDR2 as YYEEEE. CDR3 length equals 13 residues. The CDR3 sequence: CASSFLNTGELFF. DNA for the CDR3: TGTGCCAGCAGCTTCCTGAACACCGGGGAGCTGTTTTTT.

V is TRBV28 and J is TRBJ2-7; D perhaps matches TRBD2 (7 bases). This CDR3 has 14 amino acids. Looked up from germline, CDR1 is MDHEN and CDR2 is SYDVKM. The V end was cut by 2 bases, the J end by 5 bases, with 13 bases between. Written as DNA, the CDR3 is TGTGCCAGCAGTTTACCCCAGGGGAGGGACGAGCAGTACGTC. Its translation: CASSLPQGRDEQYV.

This clonotype was seen only a few times. V and J are TRBV15 and TRBJ1-5; a weak D match, TRBD1 (5 bases). Between the trimmed V and J ends, which lost 1 base and 7 bases, there was a span of 17 bases. In germline, CDR1 is LNHNV, CDR2 YYDKDF (reference sequence). CDR3 size: 16 residues. CDR3 protein: CATSRGGIRIRQPQHF. The CDR3 region has the DNA TGTGCCACCAGCAGAGGGGGGATTCGAATTCGGCAGCCCCAGCATTTT.

This clonotype has only a few counts. DNA of the CDR3: TGTGCCAGCAGTGCGAGAGGGTTCGCTTTCTTT. Protein: CASSARGFAFF. The chain combines TRBV6-5 with TRBJ1-1; D ambiguous. In germline, CDR1 is MNHEY, CDR2 SVGAGI. This CDR3 has 11 amino acids. V was trimmed by 5 bases and J by 11 bases, leaving 12 bases between them.

In this sample, this clonotype turned up once. The CDR3 sequence is CSVEEPTSGGPHSYNEQFF. The CDR3 DNA reads as TGCAGCGTTGAAGAGCCGACTAGCGGGGGGCCCCATTCCTACAATGAGCAGTTCTTC. The chain joins TRBV29-1 to TRBJ2-1; 13 bases line up with TRBD2. V lost 0 bases to trimming and J lost 1 base; unmatched junction nucleotides: 9. The germline V gene has CDR1 SQVTM and CDR2 ANQGSEA. This CDR3 is 19 amino acids long.

The V and J genes are TRBV9 and TRBJ1-2, with a tentative D call TRBD1 (5 bases). V was pared by 2 bases and J by 7 bases, with 9 bases between. Germline V gene lookup returns CDR1 SGDLS and CDR2 YYNGEE. The CDR3 runs to 12 residues. The CDR3 is CASSVQGFGYTF. The CDR3 DNA follows: TGTGCCAGCAGCGTCCAGGGCTTTGGCTACACCTTC.

Only a few counts were recorded for this clonotype. The V call is TRBV2, the J call TRBJ2-1; a possible D gene is TRBD1 (6 bases). CDR3 size: 12 residues. Trimming took 6 bases from V and 9 from J, leaving 12 bases between them. Germline CDR1 and CDR2: SNHLY and FYNNEI. CDR3 residues: CASRYRDGEQFF. DNA of the CDR3: TGTGCCAGCAGGTACAGGGACGGTGAGCAGTTCTTC.

The rearrangement joins TRBV7-9 to TRBJ1-6; D ambiguous. The germline gives CDR1 SEHNR, CDR2 FQNEAQ (reference sequence). The V end was cut by 5 bases, the J end by 11 bases, with 10 bases between. The CDR3 sequence is 12 residues long. The CDR3 DNA reads TGTGCCAGCAGCACCCGGGAGGCACCCCTCCACTTT. Its protein product is CASSTREAPLHF.

The chain links TRBV20-1 to TRBJ2-7, with D unclear. The V gene lost 2 bases and the J gene lost 1 base, with 9 bases spanning the gap. Germline loops: CDR1 DFQATT, CDR2 SNEGSKA (reference sequence). The CDR3 is 13 amino acids. The CDR3 sequence: CSARHPTSYEQYF. The CDR3 DNA reads TGCAGTGCTAGACACCCTACATCCTACGAGCAGTACTTC.

This clonotype turned up a few times. This sequence joins TRBV20-1 and TRBJ2-4; D may correspond to TRBD1 or TRBD2 (5 bases each). With 4 bases removed from V and 8 bases from J, the gap between germline ends came to 12 bases. Germline V lookup: CDR1 DFQATT, CDR2 SNEGSKA (reference sequence). This CDR3 has 12 amino acids. DNA of the CDR3: TGCAGTGCTACCGGGGCCGGGGACATTCAGTACTTC. Protein product: CSATGAGDIQYF.

V is TRBV30 and J is TRBJ1-2, with 9 bases identical to TRBD1. Germline CDR1 reads GTSNPN; CDR2 reads SVGIG (reference sequence). The CDR3 is 14 amino acids. The V segment lost 2 bases and the J segment 8 bases; nucleotides outside the gene matches: 9. The CDR3 nucleotides read TGTGCCTGGAGTCCTACCGGGACAGGGAACGGCTACACCTTC. It is translated as CAWSPTGTGNGYTF.

A few counts support this clonotype. The gene calls are TRBV15 and TRBJ1-1, with no clear D. Trimming pared 0 bases from V and 1 base from J, leaving 6 bases between. This CDR3 region has 14 residues. From germline, CDR1 is LNHNV and CDR2 YYDKDF (reference sequence). The CDR3 nucleotides read TGTGCCACCAGCAGAGATCAACAGAACACTGAAGCTTTCTTT. Translated, it gives CATSRDQQNTEAFF.

The table lists this clonotype with a count of one. The chain combines TRBV6-2 or TRBV6-3 with TRBJ2-3; D might be TRBD2 (5 bases). The V and J ends lost 3 bases and 6 bases respectively, with 16 bases between them. Germline lookup yields CDR1 MNHEY and CDR2 SVGEGT. The CDR3 is made up of 15 amino acids. The CDR3 region has the DNA TGTGCCAGCAGTTATAGGCTAGGGAGAACGGATACGCAGTATTTT. This translates into CASSYRLGRTDTQYF.

This clonotype was found a few times. The V gene is TRBV12-3 or TRBV12-4, the J gene TRBJ2-3; TRBD1 matches 8 bases. Germline trimming cut 3 bases from V and 1 base from J; bases unmatched to any gene: 9. This CDR3 has 17 amino acids. Written as DNA, the CDR3 is TGTGCCAGCAGTTTGGGGCGGACAGGGCCAGGCACAGATACGCAGTATTTT. Amino acid sequence: CASSLGRTGPGTDTQYF.

This clonotype was recorded a few times. The chain is built from TRBV20-1 and TRBJ1-5; D not resolved. V was shortened by 6 bases and J by 5 bases, with 5 bases between the two germline ends. Per germline, CDR1 DFQATT and CDR2 SNEGSKA (reference sequence). The CDR3 runs to 10 residues. For the CDR3, the DNA is TGCAGTGCCGACTATCAGCCCCAGCATTTT. It translates to CSADYQPQHF.